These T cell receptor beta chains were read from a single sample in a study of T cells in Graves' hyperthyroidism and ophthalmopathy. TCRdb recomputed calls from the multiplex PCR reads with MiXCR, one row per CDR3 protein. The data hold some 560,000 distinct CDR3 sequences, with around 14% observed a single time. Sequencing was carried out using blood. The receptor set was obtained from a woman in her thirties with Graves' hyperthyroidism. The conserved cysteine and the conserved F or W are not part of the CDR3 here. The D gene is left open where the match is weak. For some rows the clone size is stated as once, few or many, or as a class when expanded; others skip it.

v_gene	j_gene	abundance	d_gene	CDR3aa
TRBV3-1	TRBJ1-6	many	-	ASSQVRGPADSPLH
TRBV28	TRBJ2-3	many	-	ASSLLLTPGGTQY
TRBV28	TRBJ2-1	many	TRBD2	ASSFGGSLGEQF
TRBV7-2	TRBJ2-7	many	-	ASSVEGSSYEQY
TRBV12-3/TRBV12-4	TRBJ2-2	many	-	ASSFLPTTQNTGELF
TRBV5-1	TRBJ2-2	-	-	ASSRGSDTGELF
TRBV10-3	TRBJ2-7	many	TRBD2	AISEGLTSGRAYEQY
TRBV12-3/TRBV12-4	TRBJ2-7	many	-	ASSLSANLNHEQY
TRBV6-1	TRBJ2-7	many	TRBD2	ASSSRLAGDYEQY
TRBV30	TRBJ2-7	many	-	AWSRGRGTYEQY
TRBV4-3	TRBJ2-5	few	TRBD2	ASSQDYRLADQETQY
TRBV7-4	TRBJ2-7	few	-	ASSSTPGPGYEQY
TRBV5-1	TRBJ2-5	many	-	ASSLEETQY
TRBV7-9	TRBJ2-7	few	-	ASSSLVYEQY
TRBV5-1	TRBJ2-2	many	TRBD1	ASSEGTGNMAGELF
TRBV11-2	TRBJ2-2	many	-	ASSLRRGFGTGELF
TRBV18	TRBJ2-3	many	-	ASSPPSPGTDTQY
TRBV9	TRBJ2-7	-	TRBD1	ASSVQGQGFPEQY
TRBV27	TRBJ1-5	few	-	ASSLLAEDSLNQPQH
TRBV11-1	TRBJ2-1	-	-	ASSLRGGPQF
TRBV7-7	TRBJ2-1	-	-	ASSLAADTRYNEQF
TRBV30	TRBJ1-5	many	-	AWSRAHNQPQH
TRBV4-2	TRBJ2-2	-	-	ASSLLTGGLF
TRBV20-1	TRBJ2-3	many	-	SARLFLTDTQY
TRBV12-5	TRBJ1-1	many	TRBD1	ASGLEPGGRATEAF
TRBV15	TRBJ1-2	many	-	ATSRDRGRNYGYT
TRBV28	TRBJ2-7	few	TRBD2	ASSLLTSGSGGEQY
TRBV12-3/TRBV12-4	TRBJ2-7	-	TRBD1	ASSLLPGQGSYEQY
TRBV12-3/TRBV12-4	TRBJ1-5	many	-	ASNDWGPGQPQH
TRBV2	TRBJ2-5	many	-	ASDSQETQY
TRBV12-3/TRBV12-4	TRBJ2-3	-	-	ASSLGEATDTQY
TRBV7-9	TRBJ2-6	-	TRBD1	ASSKSPRQGSSRANVLT
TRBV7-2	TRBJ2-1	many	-	ASSLAWSPHNEQF
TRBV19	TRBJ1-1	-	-	ASSARVGNTEAF
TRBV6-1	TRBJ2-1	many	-	ASSFQRSYNEQF
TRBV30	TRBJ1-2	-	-	AWRPRDLNRYT
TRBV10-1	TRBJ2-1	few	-	ASSGPTKDNEQF
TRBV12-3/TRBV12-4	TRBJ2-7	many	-	ASSTQISGTYEQY
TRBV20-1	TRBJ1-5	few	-	SARVGTELYSNQPQH